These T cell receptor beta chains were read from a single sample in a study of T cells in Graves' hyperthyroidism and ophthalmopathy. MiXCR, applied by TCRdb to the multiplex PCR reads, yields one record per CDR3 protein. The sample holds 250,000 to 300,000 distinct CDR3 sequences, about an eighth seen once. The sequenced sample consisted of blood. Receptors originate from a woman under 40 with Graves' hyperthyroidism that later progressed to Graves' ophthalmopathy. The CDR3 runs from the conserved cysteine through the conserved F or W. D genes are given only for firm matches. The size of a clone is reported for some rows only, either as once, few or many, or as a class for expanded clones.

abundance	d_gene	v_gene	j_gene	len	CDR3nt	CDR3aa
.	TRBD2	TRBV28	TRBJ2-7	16	TGTGCCAGCAGTTTATCTGGACTAGCGGGAGGGAGGGAGCAGTACTTC	CASSLSGLAGGREQYF
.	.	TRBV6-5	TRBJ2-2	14	TGTGCCAGCAGTTACGACCCGAACACCGGGGAGCTGTTTTTT	CASSYDPNTGELFF
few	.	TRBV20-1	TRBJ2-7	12	TGCAGTGCCCCGGACATTAAAGCCGAGCAGTACTTC	CSAPDIKAEQYF
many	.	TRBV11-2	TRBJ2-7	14	TGTGCCAGCAGCTTGAAGGGGGGGCCCTACGAGCAGTACTTC	CASSLKGGPYEQYF
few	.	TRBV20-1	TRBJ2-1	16	TGCAGTGCTAGGGTTATCTCCAGGGGGGCCTACAATGAGCAGTTCTTC	CSARVISRGAYNEQFF
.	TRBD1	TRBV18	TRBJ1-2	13	TGTGCCAGCTCGGCAGGGGGAGTCTATGGCTACACCTTC	CASSAGGVYGYTF
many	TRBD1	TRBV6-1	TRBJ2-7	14	TGTGCCAGCAGATCGGGACAGGCCCTACGGGAGCAGTACTTC	CASRSGQALREQYF
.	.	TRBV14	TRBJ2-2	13	TGTGCCAGCAGCCAAATTAGTACCGGGGAGCTGTTTTTT	CASSQISTGELFF
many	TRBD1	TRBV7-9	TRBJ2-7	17	TGTGCCAGCAGCTTAAAGAGCTCTTGGGACAGGGCCTACGAGCAGTACTTC	CASSLKSSWDRAYEQYF
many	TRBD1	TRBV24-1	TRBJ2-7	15	TGTGCCACCAGTGAATCCGGGACAGGGGGCGGTGAGCAGTACTTC	CATSESGTGGGEQYF
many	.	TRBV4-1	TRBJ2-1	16	TGCGCCAGCAGCCAAGGGGCGGGCAACAAGCACAATGAGCAGTTCTTC	CASSQGAGNKHNEQFF
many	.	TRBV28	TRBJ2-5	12	TGTGCCAGTAACGAGGAAGTAGAGACCCAGTACTTC	CASNEEVETQYF